These T cell receptor beta chains were read from a single sample in a study of cytomegalovirus exposure and HLA in healthy donors. The table came from immunoSEQ multiplex PCR; TCRdb's copy has only in-frame clones and leaves some out. This table holds about 140,000 clones, roughly 77% found once. The sample was PBMCs. The receptors derive from a female donor in good health and CMV-seronegative. CDR3s include the opening cysteine and the closing phenylalanine or tryptophan. D genes are given only for firm matches. The size of a clone is reported for some rows only, either as once, few or many, or as a class for expanded clones.

clone_size	d_call	v_call	j_call	cdr3_nt	cdr3_aa
-	TRBD2	TRBV30	TRBJ2-7	TGTGCCTTTGGACTAGCGAACTACGAGCAGTACTTC	CAFGLANYEQYF
-	TRBD2	TRBV28	TRBJ2-1	TGTGCCAGCAGTTCCAGGGAGGGTCACAATGAGCAGTTCTTC	CASSSREGHNEQFF
-	-	TRBV6-6	TRBJ2-7	TGTGCCAGCAGTTACTCGGCTAGGATCTACGAGCAGTACTTC	CASSYSARIYEQYF
-	TRBD1	TRBV9	TRBJ2-5	TGTGCCAGCAGCGTAGGGGATTCCGGGACAGGTGGGGAGACCCAGTACTTC	CASSVGDSGTGGETQYF
-	-	TRBV6-6	TRBJ2-7	TGTGCCAGCAGCCTACAGGGCTCGGGGGAGCAGTACTTC	CASSLQGSGEQYF
few	-	TRBV5-6	TRBJ2-2	TGTGCCAGCAGCCCCAGGGGAAGGAACACCGGGGAGCTGTTTTTT	CASSPRGRNTGELFF
-	-	TRBV10-2	TRBJ2-2	TGCGCCAGCAGTGAGTTCCCGATACAGAGCACCGGGGAGCTGTTTTTT	CASSEFPIQSTGELFF
-	-	TRBV2	TRBJ2-1	TGTGCCAGCAGTGGGGACTTAATCTCCTACAATGAGCAGTTCTTC	CASSGDLISYNEQFF
-	-	TRBV25-1	TRBJ2-1	TGTGCCAGCAGTGAAGTGACGGGAGCACCCAGTCAACATGAGCAGTTCTTC	CASSEVTGAPSQHEQFF
-	TRBD2	TRBV30	TRBJ2-7	TGTGCCTGGAGTGGGCCGGGAGAAACTAGCGGGAGGAGGGACGAGCAGTACTTC	CAWSGPGETSGRRDEQYF
-	-	TRBV25-1	TRBJ1-1	TGTGCCAGCAGTGTGAACAGGGCAAACACTGAAGCTTTCTTT	CASSVNRANTEAFF
-	TRBD1	TRBV6-5	TRBJ2-7	TGTGCCAGCAGTCCCTCGACAGGGGCCCTCTACGAGCAGTACTTC	CASSPSTGALYEQYF
-	TRBD2	TRBV5-1	TRBJ2-7	TGCGCCAGCAGAGGGACTAGCGGGCCCTACGAGCAGTACTTC	CASRGTSGPYEQYF
-	-	TRBV7-9	TRBJ1-2	TGTGCCAGCAGCCTTTTAGGGGATGGCTACACCTTC	CASSLLGDGYTF
-	-	TRBV29-1	TRBJ1-5	TGCAGCGTTCGTATCCGGGGGGATCAGCCCCAGCATTTT	CSVRIRGDQPQHF
few	TRBD1	TRBV28	TRBJ2-7	TGTGCCAGCAGGCCCGGGACAGGGCGGTACGAGCAGTACTTC	CASRPGTGRYEQYF
-	-	TRBV7-8	TRBJ1-1	TGTGCCAGCAGCCCCCTTGGCCCCTACACTGAAGCTTTCTTT	CASSPLGPYTEAFF
once	TRBD1	TRBV6-6	TRBJ2-4	TGTGCCAGCAGAGGACAGGGGTCGAACATTCAGTACTTC	CASRGQGSNIQYF
-	-	TRBV25-1	TRBJ1-2	TGTGCCAGCAGGGGTGTTCGAGGGGGGGATGGCTACACCTTC	CASRGVRGGDGYTF
-	-	TRBV5-4	TRBJ2-7	TGTGCCAGCAGCTTTTCTAACGAGCAGTACTTC	CASSFSNEQYF
-	-	TRBV5-4	TRBJ1-3	TGTGCCAGCCGGGTCGACTCTGGAAACACCATATATTTT	CASRVDSGNTIYF
-	-	TRBV9	TRBJ2-7	TGTGCCAGCAGCCTAGATCGACGGGGGAACGAGCAGTACTTC	CASSLDRRGNEQYF
-	-	TRBV9	TRBJ1-2	TGTGCCAGCAGCGTAGCCTCAGGGATTGGGGGCGGCTACACCTTC	CASSVASGIGGGYTF
-	TRBD2	TRBV7-2	TRBJ2-3	TGTGCCAGCAGCTTAGTAGCGGGAGGGCCAGATACGCAGTATTTT	CASSLVAGGPDTQYF
-	TRBD1	TRBV7-2	TRBJ1-1	TGTGCCAGCAGCTTACTCAGGGGGACGGGAACTGAAGCTTTCTTT	CASSLLRGTGTEAFF
-	-	TRBV4-1	TRBJ2-7	TGCGCCAGCAGCCACCCTAGCTCCTACGAGCAGTACTTC	CASSHPSSYEQYF
-	TRBD1	TRBV13	TRBJ1-2	TGTGCCAGCAGCTTGTCTTCGGGACAGGGGCGCTATGGCTACACCTTC	CASSLSSGQGRYGYTF
-	-	TRBV5-4	TRBJ2-1	TGTGCCAGCAGCTTGAGTGGCGGCCGCAATGAGCAGTTCTTC	CASSLSGGRNEQFF
-	-	TRBV18	TRBJ2-1	TGTGCCAGCTCCCCCCCGGGAGTCGCCTACAATGAGCAGTTCTTC	CASSPPGVAYNEQFF
-	TRBD1	TRBV15	TRBJ1-5	TGTGCCACCTCGACAGGGTTAGGACAGCCCCAGCATTTT	CATSTGLGQPQHF
-	-	TRBV6-1	TRBJ2-7	TGTGCCAGCAGTATATCGGAGGGGCCCTACGAGCAGTACTTC	CASSISEGPYEQYF
-	TRBD2	TRBV27	TRBJ2-7	TGTGCCAGCAGTTTCAGGACGGGAGGGCCGGGGTACGAGCAGTACTTC	CASSFRTGGPGYEQYF
-	TRBD1	TRBV29-1	TRBJ1-2	TGCAGCGTTGGGGGACAGGGGAAGGTAGGCGGCTACACCTTC	CSVGGQGKVGGYTF
few	-	TRBV7-9	TRBJ2-3	TGTGCCAGCGGGGCCACCCGGGCAGATACGCAGTATTTT	CASGATRADTQYF
-	TRBD2	TRBV7-2	TRBJ2-5	TGTGCCAGCAGCCTCCCGGGGAGCGGGAGAAGGGAGACCCAGTACTTC	CASSLPGSGRRETQYF
-	-	TRBV27	TRBJ2-3	TGTGCCAGCAGCCCCCGAATCACCCAAGCCGGCACAGATACGCAGTATTTT	CASSPRITQAGTDTQYF
-	-	TRBV9	TRBJ1-1	TGTGCCAGTAGTTCAACGAACACTGAAGCTTTCTTT	CASSSTNTEAFF
-	-	TRBV28	TRBJ2-6	TGTGCCAGCACCTCCGGGGGCTCTGGGGCCAACGTCCTGACTTTC	CASTSGGSGANVLTF
-	TRBD2	TRBV6-1	TRBJ2-7	TGTGCCAGCACGGGAACGGGAGGTGGCAACGAGCAGTACTTC	CASTGTGGGNEQYF
-	TRBD1	TRBV7-2	TRBJ1-5	TGTGCCAGCAGCTTAATGGCAGGGGGAATCGATAGCAATCAGCCCCAGCATTTT	CASSLMAGGIDSNQPQHF
-	TRBD2	TRBV6-4	TRBJ2-7	TGTGCCAGCAGTGACAAGGTTAGCGGGTTAACCTACGAGCAGTACTTC	CASSDKVSGLTYEQYF
once	-	TRBV29-1	TRBJ1-2	TGCAGCGTACCGGCGGCGGGTAGCTACACCTTC	CSVPAAGSYTF